The present entry profiles one TCR beta chain with its context. Per germline, CDR1 SGHVS and CDR2 FQNEAQ. The CDR3 sequence is 14 residues long. V was cut by 0 bases and J by 5 bases, with 10 bases left in between. These data come from a study of control samples from healthy donors and cancer patients. Some clones are missing from TCRdb's copy, which holds only in-frame ones; the method was immunoSEQ multiplex PCR. This sample has around 100,000 clones, with just over 85% found just once. The chain carries TRBV7-8 and TRBJ2-5, with D unresolved. The sample consisted of blood. The sequence derives from a man aged 25-45 years in good health. The CDR3 DNA reads TGTGCCAGCAGCTTAGCTACCCCGGTGGAGACCCAGTACTTC. This encodes CASSLATPVETQYF.